One T cell receptor (beta chain) is described in this entry. A second PCR, run for roughly 7 to 12 cycles, used a sample-barcoded 5' primer plus a J-beta primer mix. TCRdb independently ran MiXCR on the 5' RACE reads; one entry per CDR3 protein. The sample carries over 500,000 distinct CDR3 sequences, roughly half recorded once. Each sample gave at least 6 million isolated PBMCs. The data derive from a study of blood T cells in healthy people across ages. V lost 3 bases, J lost 2 bases, and 14 bases lay in between. The CDR3 totals 15 residues. This TCR was sampled from a woman older than 75 in good health. The sample was blood. The V gene is TRBV12-3 or TRBV12-4, the J gene TRBJ2-7; D may be TRBD2 (7 bases). The CDR3 protein is CASSFGGAGTYEQYF. Written as DNA, the CDR3 is TGTGCCAGCAGTTTTGGGGGGGCCGGCACCTACGAGCAGTACTTC.